This T cell receptor (beta chain) was sequenced for a study of T cells after yellow fever vaccination. Turning to the study itself: SMART-Seq v4 Ultra Low Input handled preparation of low-cell-number fractions.

MiXCR was run by TCRdb on the 5' RACE reads, yielding one entry per CDR3 protein. The repertoire consists of about 340,000 distinct CDR3 sequences, with 8.7% occurring once and the leading ten covering roughly 18%. The CDR3 spans 15 residues. V lost 2 bases to trimming and J lost 6 bases, with 17 bases between them. Germline CDR1 is SGHRS and CDR2 is YFSETQ. This clonotype showed up just a few times. The antigen remains unidentified. Findings and caveats of the study: Contaminants from the bulk population, in the form of abundant clonotypes, could be found in FACS-sorted repertoires.

This TCR was sampled from a man between 18 and 29 years old who received the YFV17D yellow fever vaccine. The material was PBMCs, obtained on the day of the first yellow fever vaccination. V gene TRBV5-1 combines with J gene TRBJ2-5, with D possibly being TRBD1 or TRBD2 (6 bases each). In nucleotides, the CDR3 is TGCGCCAGCAGCTTCGGGGGCGCGGGGTTGAAGACCCAGTACTTC. It specifies CASSFGGAGLKTQYF.